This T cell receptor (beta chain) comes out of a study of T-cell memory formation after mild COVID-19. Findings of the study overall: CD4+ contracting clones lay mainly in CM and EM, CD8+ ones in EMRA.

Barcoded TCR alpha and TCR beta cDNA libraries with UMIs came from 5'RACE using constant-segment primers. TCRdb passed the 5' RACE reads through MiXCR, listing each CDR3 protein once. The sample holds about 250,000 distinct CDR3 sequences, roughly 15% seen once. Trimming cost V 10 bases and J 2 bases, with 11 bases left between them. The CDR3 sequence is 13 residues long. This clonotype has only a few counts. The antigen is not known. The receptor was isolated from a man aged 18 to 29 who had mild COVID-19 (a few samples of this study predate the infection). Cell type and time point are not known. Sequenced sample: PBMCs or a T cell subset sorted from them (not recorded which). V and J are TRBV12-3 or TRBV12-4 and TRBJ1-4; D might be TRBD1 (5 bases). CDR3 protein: CANHQGTNEKLFF. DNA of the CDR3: TGTGCCAACCACCAGGGTACTAATGAAAAACTGTTTTTT.